These 21 T cell receptor beta chains share one sample of origin, sequenced in a study of blood T cells in healthy people across ages. A second PCR, run for roughly 7 to 12 cycles, used a sample-barcoded 5' primer plus a J-beta primer mix. TCRdb independently ran MiXCR on the 5' RACE reads; one entry per CDR3 protein. The sample lists approximately 800,000 distinct CDR3 sequences, more than 50% occurring once. Material for sequencing was blood. Every receptor here comes from a man aged 35-49 years in good health.

V gene TRBV6-5 combines with J gene TRBJ1-1, with 8 nucleotides matching TRBD1. This CDR3 region has 14 residues. Germline-derived CDR1 and CDR2 are MNHEY and SVGAGI. Unmatched junction bases numbered 4, after V lost 4 bases and J lost 3 bases. The CDR3 DNA is TGTGCCAGCAGTTCGGGCAGGGGGCACACTGAAGCTTTCTTT. Translation: CASSSGRGHTEAFF.

The chain combines TRBV7-2 with TRBJ2-7, with TRBD2 identical over 8 bases. Unmatched junction bases numbered 8, after V lost 1 base and J lost 3 bases. The CDR3 has 16 amino acids. Germline loops: CDR1 SGHTA, CDR2 FQGNSA. The CDR3 region is CASSLDGGGRYYEQYF. Written as DNA, the CDR3 is TGTGCCAGCAGCTTAGATGGTGGCGGGAGGTACTACGAGCAGTACTTC.

This clonotype appeared a few times. The V gene is TRBV20-1, the J gene TRBJ2-4; a possible D gene is TRBD1 (6 bases). Trimming took 5 bases from V and 5 from J, leaving 19 bases between them. CDR1 DFQATT and CDR2 SNEGSKA come from the germline V gene (reference sequence). This CDR3 comprises 15 residues. CDR3 nucleotides: TGCAGTGCTTACCCCCTCAGGGGCCTGCAAAACATTCAGTACTTC. Amino acid sequence: CSAYPLRGLQNIQYF.

The chain uses TRBV29-1 and TRBJ1-1; D unresolved. Germline V gene sequence: CDR1 SQVTM, CDR2 ANQGSEA. V lost 6 bases, J lost 1 base, and 18 bases lay in between. CDR3 size: 15 residues. The CDR3 coding sequence is TGCAGCGTCGCGGGAGAGAGACGGGGGAACACTGAAGCTTTCTTT. Its protein is CSVAGERRGNTEAFF.

This rearrangement joins TRBV7-9 to TRBJ2-5; possibly TRBD1 for D (7 bases). Between the trimmed V and J ends, which lost 11 bases and 1 base, there was a span of 14 bases. The CDR3 runs 13 residues. Germline CDR1 is SEHNR and CDR2 is FQNEAQ (reference sequence). The CDR3 coding sequence is TGTGCCGGGGCGGGACAGCCCCAAGAGACCCAGTACTTC. Translated, it gives CAGAGQPQETQYF.

The chain uses TRBV9 and TRBJ2-3, with a possible D match to TRBD1 (5 bases). Per germline, CDR1 SGDLS and CDR2 YYNGEE. This CDR3 has 15 residues. Deletions cut 0 bases from V and 5 bases from J, with 13 bases between. DNA of the CDR3: TGTGCCAGCAGCGTAGGATCGGCAGGGAAAGATACGCAGTATTTT. This translates into CASSVGSAGKDTQYF.

The V call is TRBV15, the J call TRBJ2-5; either TRBD1 or TRBD2 may fit D (7 bases each). The CDR3 runs to 13 residues. Germline loops: CDR1 LNHNV, CDR2 YYDKDF (reference sequence). Trimming pared 6 bases from V and 11 bases from J, leaving 19 bases between. The CDR3 reads CATSRTTGREQYF. In nucleotides, the CDR3 is TGTGCCACCAGTAGAACGACAGGGAGGGAGCAGTACTTC. Combining the CDR3 with reference TRBV15 and TRBJ2-5 gives the whole variable domain DAMVIQNPRYQVTQFGKPVTLSCSQTLNHNVMYWYQQKSSQAPKLLFHYYDKDFNNEADTPDNFQSRRPNTSFCFLDIRSPGLGDTAMYLCATSRTTGREQYFGPGTRLLVL.

This chain uses TRBV12-3 or TRBV12-4 with TRBJ2-3, with D tentatively TRBD1 or TRBD2 (5 bases each). CDR3 length: 17 amino acids. The V gene lost 5 bases and the J gene lost 7 bases, with 25 bases spanning the gap. The chain's CDR3 is CASSHAPGTATLHTQYF. In nucleotides, the CDR3 is TGTGCCAGCAGTCATGCCCCCGGGACCGCAACACTGCATACGCAGTATTTT.

This clonotype turned up a few times. Sequence at one end of the junction differs from germline and may be a read error. The CDR3 is CSVPLRDRENNEQFF. CDR3 coding DNA: TGCAGCGTTCCACTCCGGGACAGGGAAAACAATGAACAGTTCTTC. J is TRBJ2-1 and V is TRBV29-1; the match to TRBD1 covers 9 bases. Germline CDR1 and CDR2: SQVTM and ANQGSEA. The length of the CDR3 is 15 residues.

As to this clonotype: A read error may account for a junction end that differs from germline. The CDR3 DNA reads TGTGCCGGCAGCTTAAAGCCCGATTCTCTTTGGCCTTACGAGCAGTACTTC. Its protein is CAGSLKPDSLWPYEQYF. The V gene is TRBV7-2, the J gene TRBJ2-7, with D unclear. This CDR3 region has 17 residues. Germline assignment: CDR1 SGHTA and CDR2 FQGNSA.

The V and J genes are TRBV6-6 and TRBJ2-1, with 9 bases identical to TRBD1. The CDR3 totals 11 residues. Germline-derived CDR1 and CDR2 are MNHNY and SVGAGI (reference sequence). V gave up 6 bases and J gave up 14 bases; unmatched junction bases: 5. The CDR3 region has the DNA TGTGCCAGCAGCGAGGGACAGGGAAAGTTCTTC. Amino acid sequence: CASSEGQGKFF.

This clonotype was counted many times. V gene TRBV6-2 or TRBV6-3 combines with J gene TRBJ2-3; TRBD1 or TRBD2 may be the D gene (5 bases each). Trimming took off 8 bases at V and 8 bases at J, with 11 bases between the two ends. The germline V gene encodes CDR1 MNHEY and CDR2 SVGEGT. This CDR3 is built from 11 residues. CDR3 in DNA: TGTGCCAGCCTAAGGGACGGTACGCAGTATTTT. As protein: CASLRDGTQYF.

The chain links TRBV9 to TRBJ2-1, with D unclear. In germline, CDR1 is SGDLS, CDR2 YYNGEE. Trimming cost V 0 bases and J 0 bases, with 7 bases left between them. The length of the CDR3 is 15 residues. The CDR3 region is CASSVGLGSYNEQFF. The DNA of the CDR3 is TGTGCCAGCAGCGTAGGGCTAGGCTCCTACAATGAGCAGTTCTTC. The full variable domain, its missing parts supplied by reference TRBV9 and TRBJ2-1, is DSGVTQTPKHLITATGQRVTLRCSPRSGDLSVYWYQQSLDQGLQFLIQYYNGEERAKGNILERFSAQQFPDLHSELNLSSLELGDSALYFCASSVGLGSYNEQFFGPGTRLTVL.

This clonotype was seen more than once but under ten times. The CDR3 loop is CASSLDRPEHSGANVLTF. The CDR3, as DNA: TGTGCCAGCAGCTTGGACCGTCCTGAACACTCTGGGGCCAACGTCCTGACTTTC. The chain has TRBV11-3 and TRBJ2-6; D ambiguous. This CDR3 contains 18 residues. Between the trimmed V and J ends, which lost 3 bases and 0 bases, there was a span of 15 bases. CDR1 and CDR2 (germline): SGHNT, YENEEA. Full variable domain (outside the CDR3, taken from reference TRBV11-3 and TRBJ2-6): EAGVVQSPRYKIIEKKQPVAFWCNPISGHNTLYWYLQNLGQGPELLIRYENEEAVDDSQLPKDRFSAERLKGVDSTLKIQPAELGDSAVYLCASSLDRPEHSGANVLTFGAGSRLTVL.

The V gene is TRBV27, the J gene TRBJ2-1; D call uncertain. Looked up from germline, CDR1 is MNHEY and CDR2 is SMNVEV (reference sequence). The CDR3 totals 14 residues. Deletions cut 5 bases from V and 4 bases from J, with 12 bases between. CDR3 sequence reads: CASSMGVRYNEQFF. CDR3 bases: TGTGCCAGCAGTATGGGCGTACGGTACAATGAGCAGTTCTTC.

The J gene is TRBJ2-3, the V gene TRBV7-9, with 10 bases fitting TRBD2. This CDR3 is 15 amino acids long. Germline V gene sequence: CDR1 SEHNR, CDR2 FQNEAQ (reference sequence). V gave up 5 bases and J gave up 3 bases; unmatched junction bases: 5. CDR3 bases: TGTGCCAGCAGCGTCACTAGCGGGACAACAGATACGCAGTATTTT. Protein product: CASSVTSGTTDTQYF.

The chain employs TRBV6-2 or TRBV6-3 and TRBJ1-1; D is ambiguous. Germline CDR1 MNHEY, CDR2 SVGEGT. This CDR3 is 15 amino acids long. Between the trimmed V and J ends, which lost 5 bases and 5 bases, there was a span of 18 bases. For the CDR3, the DNA is TGTGCCAGCAGTGCCCTACCGGACTCGGGGACTGAAGCTTTCTTT. Translating it yields CASSALPDSGTEAFF.

This clonotype appeared many times. This chain connects TRBV4-3 to TRBJ1-2; a weak D match, TRBD1 (5 bases). This CDR3 comprises 23 residues. Trimming pared 0 bases from V and 0 bases from J, leaving 32 bases between. In germline, CDR1 is LGHNA, CDR2 YSLEER. The CDR3 bases are TGCGCCAGCAGCCAAGATCGGTGGGGCTTCGGGGACCGATCCTTTGCCGCTAACTATGGCTACACCTTC. Translating gives CASSQDRWGFGDRSFAANYGYTF.

The table lists this clonotype with a few counts. V gene TRBV27 combines with J gene TRBJ1-1, with D tentatively TRBD1 (5 bases). There are 13 residues in the CDR3. Looked up from germline, CDR1 is MNHEY and CDR2 is SMNVEV (reference sequence). V lost 2 bases and J lost 7, with 11 bases in between. In nucleotides, the CDR3 is TGTGCCAGCAGTTTAGAGGGGCAGGATGAAGCTTTCTTT. This gives the protein CASSLEGQDEAFF.

This clonotype turned up a few times. The chain carries TRBV29-1 and TRBJ2-7; D possibly corresponds to TRBD1 (5 bases). Trimming left V 7 bases short and J 5 bases short, with 15 bases between. Germline CDR1 reads SQVTM; CDR2 reads ANQGSEA. The CDR3 is made up of 12 amino acids. Here the CDR3 reads CSAGGQKNEQYF. CDR3 nucleotides: TGCAGCGCGGGCGGACAAAAGAACGAGCAGTACTTC.

This clonotype has just a few counts. The CDR3 loop reads CASSESEITLTDTQYF. CDR3 coding DNA: TGTGCCAGCAGTGAATCGGAGATAACCCTGACAGATACGCAGTATTTT. The V and J genes are TRBV2 and TRBJ2-3; D ambiguous. This CDR3 is 16 amino acids long. CDR1 is SNHLY, CDR2 FYNNEI, per germline. Trimming stripped 2 bases from V and 3 bases from J, with 15 bases between.